The 3 T cell receptor beta chains presented below share a single source sample, sequenced in a study of control samples from healthy donors and cancer patients. The repertoire was sequenced with immunoSEQ multiplex PCR; TCRdb's copy has only in-frame clones and lacks some. The data show about 130,000 clones, 75% to 95% seen once. Sequencing was done on a sample of blood. The source of these receptors is a man aged 18 to 29 in good health.

This clone was picked up one time. The chain links TRBV5-6 to TRBJ1-1; D possibly corresponds to TRBD1 (5 bases). Between the trimmed V and J ends, which lost 1 base and 0 bases, there was a span of 19 bases. CDR1 and CDR2 from the germline V gene are SGHDT and YYEEEE. CDR3 length equals 18 residues. This CDR3 is CASSLSPGLDALNTEAFF. The CDR3 nucleotides read TGTGCCAGCAGCTTGTCACCGGGACTTGACGCGCTGAACACTGAAGCTTTCTTT.

The gene calls are TRBV5-1 and TRBJ1-2, with 9 bases identical to TRBD1. The V segment lost 2 bases and the J segment 3 bases; nucleotides outside the gene matches: 5. CDR1 is SGHRS and CDR2 is YFSETQ in the germline V gene. This CDR3 contains 15 residues. In DNA form, the CDR3 reads TGCGCCAGCAGCTTACAGGGGGCAATGGACTATGGCTACACCTTC. The encoded protein is CASSLQGAMDYGYTF.

This chain links TRBV2 with TRBJ2-7; 8 bases align to TRBD1. Germline lookup yields CDR1 SNHLY and CDR2 FYNNEI. The CDR3 covers 11 residues. The trim removed 6 bases at V and 13 bases at J, leaving 8 bases unmatched. The CDR3 nucleotides read TGTGCCAGCAGCACAGGGGGACCCTATTACTTC. Translated: CASSTGGPYYF.